The subject of this entry is one T cell receptor beta chain. Its antigen remains unidentified. This record comes from a study of CXCR3-negative and CXCR3-positive naive CD8 T cells. Findings and limits, study-wide: Memory CD8+ cells showed much lower diversity, while both naive subsets displayed comparably high diversity. Hydrophobicity of TRB CDR3s was greater in CXCR3-positive naive cells than in CXCR3-negative naive cells. Naive CXCR3-positive and CXCR3-negative cells shared similar TRBV-TRBJ usage, unlike memory cells.

Sorting yielded triplicates of 300,000 cells for each CD8+ T cell subset. The TRB libraries of cDNA were built by UMI-labeled 5' RACE. TCRdb reprocessed the 5' RACE reads; each CDR3 protein has one entry and no DNA is given. The listing records roughly 63,000 distinct CDR3 sequences. Germline assignment: CDR1 SGHTA and CDR2 FQGNSA. The length of the CDR3 is 16 residues. The specimen was naive CXCR3+ CD8+ T cells from blood. Subset indicated: CD45RO-CCR7+CD27+CD95- naive CD8+ T cells expressing CXCR3 (TNR3+). The sequence was obtained from a human donor in good health. Some clones in this sample may be carry-over from other donors' samples. This rearrangement joins TRBV7-2 to TRBJ2-3. The CDR3 loop reads CASSLVWVSSTDTQYF.